Listed here are 6 T cell receptor beta chains from one sample, sequenced in a study of blood T cell repertoires in COVID-19. Repertoires were generated with immunoSEQ multiplex PCR, while TCRdb's copy carries only in-frame clones and drops some. The data show just under 350,000 clones, 88% seen once. Sequenced material: peripheral blood. These receptors were collected from a woman in her 70s with COVID-19, enrolled during active disease.

The chain uses TRBV19 and TRBJ1-1; 7 positions agree with TRBD1. In germline, CDR1 is LNHDA, CDR2 SQIVND (reference sequence). V shed 4 bases, J shed 4 bases, and the junction held 6 bases outside the gene matches. The CDR3 runs to 14 residues. The CDR3 sequence is CASSKTGMFTEAFF. The DNA of the CDR3 is TGTGCCAGTAGTAAGACAGGGATGTTCACTGAAGCTTTCTTT.

The chain employs TRBV7-8 and TRBJ1-1; no firm D call. Germline V CDR1 and CDR2: SGHVS, FQNEAQ. The CDR3 loop spans 12 amino acids. V was cut by 1 base and J by 6 bases, with 6 bases left in between. CDR3 sequence reads: CASSLVSAEAFF. Written as DNA, the CDR3 is TGTGCCAGCAGCTTAGTTAGCGCTGAAGCTTTCTTT. Together with reference TRBV7-8 and TRBJ1-1, the CDR3 gives the full variable domain: GAGVSQSPRYKVAKRGQDVALRCDPISGHVSLFWYQQALGQGPEFLTYFQNEAQLDKSGLPSDRFFAERPEGSVSTLKIQRTQQEDSAVYLCASSLVSAEAFFGQGTRLTVV.

This clone occurred a few times. The chain combines TRBV9 with TRBJ2-7, with D possibly matching TRBD1 (6 bases). The CDR3 has 18 amino acids. Germline CDR1 SGDLS, CDR2 YYNGEE. Deletions cut 0 bases from V and 0 bases from J, with 19 bases between. CDR3 sequence (DNA): TGTGCCAGCAGCGTAGACGGAAGGGGGAGAACAGGCTCCTACGAGCAGTACTTC. Protein: CASSVDGRGRTGSYEQYF.

The chain links TRBV28 to TRBJ2-5; D is ambiguous. The CDR3 totals 12 residues. Germline-derived CDR1 and CDR2 are MDHEN and SYDVKM. Deletions cut 3 bases from V and 2 bases from J, with 4 bases between. Written as DNA, the CDR3 is TGTGCCAGCAGTTTCAGTCAAGAGACCCAGTACTTC. Protein product: CASSFSQETQYF.

The chain links TRBV12-3 or TRBV12-4 to TRBJ1-2; a possible D gene is TRBD1 (6 bases). The CDR3 runs 12 residues. V lost 3 bases and J 6 bases, leaving 8 bases between the germline ends. The CDR3 reads CASSFHRDGYTF. CDR3 bases: TGTGCCAGCAGTTTCCACAGGGATGGCTACACCTTC.

The V gene is TRBV19, the J gene TRBJ1-2, with a weak D call TRBD1 (5 bases). The CDR3 extends over 11 amino acids. Trimming removed 9 bases at V and 12 bases at J, with 17 bases between. CDR1 and CDR2 from the germline V gene are LNHDA and SQIVND (reference sequence). CDR3 coding DNA: TGTGCCAGCCGGGACGGGACTCAGCACACCTTC. Translation: CASRDGTQHTF.